This TCR beta chain was profiled in a study of OX40 agonist ivuxolimab in advanced cancers. Study as a whole: Every 2 weeks, ivuxolimab was infused into the patients intravenously at between 0.01 and 10 mg/kg. Cohort: roughly 80% men, mean age approximately 60, aged roughly 23 to 79. Study-wide findings and caveats: Dosing at 0.1 to 3.0 mg/kg was accompanied by clonal expansion of CD4+ and CD8+ blood T cells by week 6.

Samples of blood were obtained at baseline, on cycle 4 day 1, and on cycle 7 day 1. The V gene lost 4 bases and the J gene lost 6 bases, with 13 bases spanning the gap. Germline assignment: CDR1 SNHLY and CDR2 FYNNEI. There are 13 residues in the CDR3. On this clone: What it binds is unknown.

Some clones are missing from TCRdb's copy, which holds only in-frame ones; the method was immunoSEQ multiplex PCR. Among more than 20,000 clones listed, 84% were seen once. The specimen was CD4+ or CD8+ T cells sorted from blood, collected in a trial of the OX40 agonist ivuxolimab. The receptor comes from an adult with an advanced solid tumor such as melanoma, head and neck, liver or kidney cancer. V usage is TRBV2 and J usage is TRBJ2-7; tentatively, D is TRBD1 (5 bases). CDR3 sequence (DNA): TGTGCCAGCAGTGGGGCAGGGTGGGGCGAGCAGTACTTC. It yields the protein CASSGAGWGEQYF.